This entry features one T cell receptor (beta chain) sequence. Its antigen is unknown. A heparinised blood draw that averaged about 120 mL was obtained once from each donor. Sorting that relied on CD45RO/CCR7/CD25/CD127/CD95/CD27 yielded CD4+ naive, central memory, regulatory and stem cell-like memory cells. Sorted populations all exceeded 95% purity. Isolated RNA was reverse transcribed in full, so expressed TCRB transcripts were sequenced. Assay: immunoSEQ multiplex PCR; the TCRdb copy retains only in-frame clones and omits some. Of around 710,000 clones in the sample, roughly 12% were seen once. This entry is derived from a study of beta chain features in type 1 diabetes. Findings and caveats of the study: When Type 1 diabetes patients were examined, their TCRB CDR3s proved moderately but significantly shorter in all four CD4+ subsets. A closer apparent resemblance between naive, central memory and Treg TCRB repertoires was seen in patients than in healthy donors.

The sample consisted of naive CD4+ T cells from blood. The TCR was taken from a man aged 30 to 39 with type 1 diabetes.

CDR3: CASSLVFGREESPLHF. Here the CDR3 DNA reads TGTGCCAGCAGCTTAGTCTTCGGCAGGGAGGAATCACCCCTCCACTTT. This chain joins TRBV11-3 and TRBJ1-6, with D possibly TRBD1 on 5 matching bases. CDR1 is SGHNT and CDR2 is YENEEA in the germline V gene. Trimming pared 1 base from V and 10 bases from J, leaving 17 bases between. The CDR3 loop spans 16 amino acids.